A single sample is the source of the 16 T cell receptor beta chains below, sequenced in a study of Graves' ophthalmopathy and Graves' hyperthyroidism. For repertoire sequencing, the TCR beta CDR3 regions were amplified from RNA transcripts. Amplification began with first-round RT-PCR using HTBI primers, then second-round multiplex PCR was performed. TCRdb analysed the multiplex PCR reads with MiXCR anew, one entry per CDR3 protein. Here the sample spans 580,000 or so distinct CDR3 sequences, 35% to 45% being singletons. Sequencing was done on a sample of peripheral blood or thyroid tissue (not recorded which). These receptors came from an adult man with Graves' hyperthyroidism.

The chain employs TRBV12-3 or TRBV12-4 and TRBJ1-5, with 10 nucleotides matching TRBD1. V dropped 8 bases and J dropped 7; count of bases not matched to a gene: 8. This CDR3 is built from 14 residues. This CDR3 is CASGDRDRGQPQHF. The CDR3 nucleotides are TGTGCCAGCGGCGACCGGGACAGGGGCCAGCCCCAGCATTTT.

This clonotype showed up just a few times. The chain has TRBV7-2 and TRBJ2-1; 9 bases align to TRBD2. V dropped 1 base and J dropped 6; count of bases not matched to a gene: 4. Germline CDR1 reads SGHTA; CDR2 reads FQGNSA. CDR3 length: 15 amino acids. The CDR3 nucleotides are TGTGCCAGCAGCTTAGTGGCGGGAGGGCCCAATGAGCAGTTCTTC. Its protein is CASSLVAGGPNEQFF.

This sequence joins TRBV28 and TRBJ2-7; 8 bases agree with TRBD2. V lost 8 bases, J lost 0 bases, and 9 bases stayed unmatched. The germline V gene encodes CDR1 MDHEN and CDR2 SYDVKM. The CDR3 has 15 amino acids. The CDR3 DNA follows: TGTGCCAGCGGGGCGGGGGGCCAACTCTCCTACGAGCAGTACTTC. Amino acids: CASGAGGQLSYEQYF.

This clonotype was detected ten times or more. The genes are TRBV15 and TRBJ2-2; D unresolved. V lost 5 bases to trimming and J lost 3 bases, with 4 bases between them. The CDR3 consists of 12 residues. Looked up from germline, CDR1 is LNHNV and CDR2 is YYDKDF (reference sequence). The chain's CDR3 is CATSSHTGELFF. The DNA for the CDR3 is TGTGCCACCAGCTCCCACACCGGGGAGCTGTTTTTT.

This clonotype was detected many times. The gene calls are TRBV12-3 or TRBV12-4 and TRBJ2-7; the D gene is possibly TRBD1 (6 bases). The CDR3 runs 14 residues. The V and J ends lost 8 bases and 2 bases respectively, with 16 bases between them. This chain's CDR3 is CASLRQAPPYEQYF. Here the CDR3 DNA reads TGTGCCAGCCTTCGACAGGCCCCCCCCTACGAGCAGTACTTC.

The chain links TRBV10-3 to TRBJ1-6; 9 positions match TRBD1. The CDR3 is 11 residues long. The V segment lost 4 bases and the J segment 16 bases; nucleotides outside the gene matches: 2. Germline V gives CDR1 ENHRY, CDR2 SYGVKD. The CDR3 reads CAISAGQGLHF. DNA of the CDR3: TGTGCCATCAGTGCGGGACAGGGACTCCACTTT.

The sample holds many counts of this clonotype. This rearrangement joins TRBV7-8 to TRBJ2-2; 7 bases align to TRBD2. Germline lookup yields CDR1 SGHVS and CDR2 FQNEAQ. Losses at the gene ends were 3 bases for V and 3 bases for J; bases not matched to a gene: 4. This CDR3 is 15 amino acids long. DNA for the CDR3: TGTGCCAGCAGCTTGGATAGCGGGTACACCGGGGAGCTGTTTTTT. Protein sequence: CASSLDSGYTGELFF.

V and J are TRBV24-1 and TRBJ2-3, with D hard to call. Trimming shortened V by 3 bases and J by 2 bases, and 11 bases separated the two germline ends. Per the germline V gene, CDR1 is KGHDR and CDR2 is SFDVKD. This CDR3 has 15 amino acids. The CDR3 is CATSDIGVNTDTQYF. The DNA of the CDR3 is TGTGCCACCAGTGATATCGGAGTCAACACAGATACGCAGTATTTT.

This clonotype was recorded many times. The V gene is TRBV14, the J gene TRBJ2-7; unclear D gene. The CDR3 is made up of 13 amino acids. V was trimmed by 4 bases and J by 6 bases, leaving 13 bases between them. CDR1 SGHDN and CDR2 FVKESK come from the germline V gene. The DNA of the CDR3 is TGTGCCAGCAGCCCCCTTCTCATCGGCGAGCAGTACTTC. Residues: CASSPLLIGEQYF.

This clonotype was observed a handful of times. V and J are TRBV29-1 and TRBJ2-2; either TRBD1 or TRBD2 may fit D (5 bases each). This CDR3 region has 14 residues. The germline V gene encodes CDR1 SQVTM and CDR2 ANQGSEA. Trimming pared 4 bases from V and 7 bases from J, leaving 16 bases between. CDR3 region: CSVVPRDAGGELFF. CDR3 nucleotide sequence: TGCAGCGTTGTTCCCAGGGATGCGGGCGGGGAGCTGTTTTTT.

This clonotype was seen at least ten times. The chain's CDR3 is CAINIQGSGQYF. The CDR3 DNA follows: TGTGCCATCAATATACAGGGTAGCGGGCAGTACTTC. The genes are TRBV10-3 and TRBJ2-7, with D possibly called TRBD1 or TRBD2 (6 bases each). The CDR3 sequence is 12 residues long. V was trimmed by 7 bases and J by 9 bases, leaving 16 bases between them. CDR1 and CDR2 from the germline V gene are ENHRY and SYGVKD.

This clonotype was counted many times. The CDR3 protein is CASSLTADQPQHF. CDR3 bases: TGTGCCAGCAGCTTGACAGCCGATCAGCCCCAGCATTTT. The chain combines TRBV5-8 with TRBJ1-5; D is ambiguous. The germline V and J ends were trimmed by 1 base and 5 bases, with 7 bases remaining between them. CDR1 and CDR2 from the germline V gene are SGHTS and YDEGEE. The CDR3 contains 13 residues.

As to this clonotype: Compared with germline, one end of the junction differs, possibly owing to a read error. The chain combines TRBV5-1 with TRBJ2-5; TRBD2 might be the D (6 bases). The CDR3 is 15 residues long. Germline values: CDR1 SGHRS, CDR2 YFSETQ. Here the CDR3 reads CASSVGGSGSETQYF. In DNA form, the CDR3 reads TGTGCCAGCAGCGTAGGAGGGAGCGGTTCGGAGACCCAGTACTTC. The full variable domain, with the rest looked up from reference TRBV5-1 and TRBJ2-5, is KAGVTQTPRYLIKTRGQQVTLSCSPISGHRSVSWYQQTPGQGLQFLFEYFSETQRNKGNFPGRFSGRQFSNSRSEMNVSTLELGDSALYLCASSVGGSGSETQYFGPGTRLLVL.

The V call is TRBV10-3, the J call TRBJ2-5, with 16 bases that match TRBD2. Germline lookup yields CDR1 ENHRY and CDR2 SYGVKD. Trimming cost V 1 base and J 2 bases; bases outside gene matches: 16. This CDR3 contains 22 residues. CDR3 region: CAISELGLAGGRRSYEQETQYF. CDR3 in DNA: TGTGCCATCAGTGAGTTGGGACTAGCGGGAGGGAGGCGCTCCTACGAGCAAGAGACCCAGTACTTC.

The chain couples TRBV25-1 to TRBJ1-4, with 9 bases lining up with TRBD1. V trimming: 8 bases; J trimming: 8 bases; junction bases outside the gene matches: 6. Per germline, CDR1 MGHDK and CDR2 SYGVNS. The CDR3 has 13 residues. The CDR3 DNA reads as TGTGCCAGCGTAGGGACAGGGCGAGAAAAACTGTTTTTT. As protein: CASVGTGREKLFF.

To note about this clonotype: A much larger clone sits a single nucleotide away, making a read error possible. The chain recombines TRBV20-1 with TRBJ1-2, with a possible D match to TRBD1 (5 bases). Germline V CDR1 and CDR2: DFQATT, SNEGSKA (reference sequence). The CDR3 consists of 13 residues. V was pared by 0 bases and J by 4 bases, with 9 bases between. The CDR3 loop reads CSARDGTIYGYTF. The CDR3 DNA is TGCAGTGCTAGAGATGGGACCATCTATGGCTACACCTTC.